Below, one T cell receptor (beta chain) is given with its context. CDR3 length: 15 amino acids. The germline gives CDR1 SGHTA, CDR2 FQGNSA. V lost 5 bases to trimming and J lost 1 base; unmatched junction nucleotides: 3. This specimen comes from a study of T cell changes during pregnancy in multiple sclerosis. Some clones are missing from TCRdb's copy, which holds only in-frame ones; the method was immunoSEQ multiplex PCR. The sample contains some 64,000 clones, about nine tenths of which appear only once. Source: peripheral blood, taken in the first trimester of pregnancy. This chain links TRBV7-2 with TRBJ2-3; 10 bases map to TRBD2. The receptor was isolated from a female donor with multiple sclerosis, enrolled in a pregnancy study. The CDR3 is CASSLTSGGTDTQYF. The DNA for the CDR3 is TGTGCCAGCAGCCTAACTAGCGGGGGCACAGATACGCAGTATTTT.